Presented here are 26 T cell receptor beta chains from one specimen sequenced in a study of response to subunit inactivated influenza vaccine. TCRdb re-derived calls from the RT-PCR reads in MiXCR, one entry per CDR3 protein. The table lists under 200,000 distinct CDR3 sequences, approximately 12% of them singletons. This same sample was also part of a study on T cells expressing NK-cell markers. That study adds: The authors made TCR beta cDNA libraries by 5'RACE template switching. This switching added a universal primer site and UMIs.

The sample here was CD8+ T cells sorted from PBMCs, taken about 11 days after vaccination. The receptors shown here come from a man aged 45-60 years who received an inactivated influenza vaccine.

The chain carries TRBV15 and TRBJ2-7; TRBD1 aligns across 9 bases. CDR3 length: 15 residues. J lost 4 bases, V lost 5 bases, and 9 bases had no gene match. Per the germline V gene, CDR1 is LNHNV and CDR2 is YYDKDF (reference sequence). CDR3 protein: CATSDLGQGRYEQYF. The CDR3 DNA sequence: TGTGCCACCAGCGACTTAGGACAGGGGAGATACGAGCAGTACTTC.

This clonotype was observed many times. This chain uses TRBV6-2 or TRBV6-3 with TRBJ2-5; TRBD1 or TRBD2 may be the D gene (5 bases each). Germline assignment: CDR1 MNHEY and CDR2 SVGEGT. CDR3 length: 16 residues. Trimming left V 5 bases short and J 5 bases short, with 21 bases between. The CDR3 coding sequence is TGTGCCAGCAGTCCCCCCGGGACCGACAATAAGGAGACCCAGTACTTC. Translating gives CASSPPGTDNKETQYF.

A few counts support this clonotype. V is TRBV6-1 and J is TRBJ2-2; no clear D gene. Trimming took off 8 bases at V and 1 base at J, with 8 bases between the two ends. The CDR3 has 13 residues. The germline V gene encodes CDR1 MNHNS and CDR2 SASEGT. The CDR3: CASGRQNTGELFF. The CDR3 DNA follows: TGTGCCAGCGGAAGACAGAACACCGGGGAGCTGTTTTTT.

In DNA, the CDR3 is TGTGCCAGCAGCGGGACTAGCGGGAAGGCAGATACGCAGTATTTT. This translates into CASSGTSGKADTQYF. The chain links TRBV28 to TRBJ2-3; 13 nucleotides agree with TRBD2. Germline V gene sequence: CDR1 MDHEN, CDR2 SYDVKM. Trimming at V came to 6 bases and at J to 4 bases, leaving 4 bases not matched to a gene. The length of the CDR3 is 15 residues. The full variable domain, in which reference TRBV28 and TRBJ2-3 provide the parts outside the CDR3, is DVKVTQSSRYLVKRTGEKVFLECVQDMDHENMFWYRQDPGLGLRLIYFSYDVKMKEKGDIPEGYSVSREKKERFSLILESASTNQTSMYLCASSGTSGKADTQYFGPGTRLTVL.

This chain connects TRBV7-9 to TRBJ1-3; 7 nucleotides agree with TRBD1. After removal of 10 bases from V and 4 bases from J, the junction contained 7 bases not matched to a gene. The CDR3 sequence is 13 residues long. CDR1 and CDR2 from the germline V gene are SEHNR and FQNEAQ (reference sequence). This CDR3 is CATEGASGNTIYF. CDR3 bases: TGTGCCACCGAGGGGGCGTCCGGAAACACCATATATTTT.

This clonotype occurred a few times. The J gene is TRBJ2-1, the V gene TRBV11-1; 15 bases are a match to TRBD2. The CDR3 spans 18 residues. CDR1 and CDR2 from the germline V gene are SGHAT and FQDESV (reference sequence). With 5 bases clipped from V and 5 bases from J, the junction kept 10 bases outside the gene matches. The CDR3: CASSATGTSGGRHNEQFF. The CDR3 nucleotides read TGTGCCAGCAGCGCAACCGGGACTAGCGGGGGGAGGCACAATGAGCAGTTCTTC.

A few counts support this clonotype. As DNA, the CDR3 is TGTGCCAGCAGTTACTCGGCCGCGGGCGAGCAGTACTTC. Amino acid sequence: CASSYSAAGEQYF. The V gene is TRBV6-2 or TRBV6-3, the J gene TRBJ2-7; possibly TRBD2 for D (5 bases). This CDR3 spans 13 amino acids. CDR1 MNHEY and CDR2 SVGEGT come from the germline V gene. The ends were cut back, 0 bases at V and 6 bases at J, with 9 bases in the middle.

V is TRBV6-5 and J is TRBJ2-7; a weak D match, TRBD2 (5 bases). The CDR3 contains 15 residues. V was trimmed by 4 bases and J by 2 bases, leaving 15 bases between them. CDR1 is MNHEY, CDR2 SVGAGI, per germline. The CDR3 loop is CASSFTRDSPYEQYF. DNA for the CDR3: TGTGCCAGCAGTTTCACACGGGATTCGCCCTACGAGCAGTACTTC.

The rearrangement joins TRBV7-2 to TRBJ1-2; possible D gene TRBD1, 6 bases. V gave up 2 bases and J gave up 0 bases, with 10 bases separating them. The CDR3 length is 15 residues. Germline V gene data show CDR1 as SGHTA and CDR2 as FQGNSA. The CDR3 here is CASSLTGHTNYGYTF. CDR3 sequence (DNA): TGTGCCAGCAGCTTAACAGGGCACACTAACTATGGCTACACCTTC.

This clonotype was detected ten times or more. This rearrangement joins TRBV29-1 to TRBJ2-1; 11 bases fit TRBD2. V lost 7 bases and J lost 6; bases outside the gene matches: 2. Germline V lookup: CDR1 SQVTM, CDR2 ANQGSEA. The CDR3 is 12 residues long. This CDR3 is CSDTSGSNEQFF. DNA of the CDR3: TGCAGCGACACTAGCGGGAGCAATGAGCAGTTCTTC.

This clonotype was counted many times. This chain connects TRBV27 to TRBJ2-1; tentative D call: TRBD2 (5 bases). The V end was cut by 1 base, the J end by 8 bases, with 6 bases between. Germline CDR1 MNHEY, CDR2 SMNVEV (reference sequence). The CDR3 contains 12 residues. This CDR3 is CASSLLGDEQFF. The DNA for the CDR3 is TGTGCCAGCAGTTTATTGGGAGATGAGCAGTTCTTC.

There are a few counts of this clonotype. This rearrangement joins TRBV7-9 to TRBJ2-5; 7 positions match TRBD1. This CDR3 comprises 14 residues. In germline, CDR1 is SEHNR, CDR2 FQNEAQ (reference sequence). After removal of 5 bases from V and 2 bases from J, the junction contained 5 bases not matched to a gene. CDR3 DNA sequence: TGTGCCAGCAGCAGGGACAGTCTTCAAGAGACCCAGTACTTC. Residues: CASSRDSLQETQYF.

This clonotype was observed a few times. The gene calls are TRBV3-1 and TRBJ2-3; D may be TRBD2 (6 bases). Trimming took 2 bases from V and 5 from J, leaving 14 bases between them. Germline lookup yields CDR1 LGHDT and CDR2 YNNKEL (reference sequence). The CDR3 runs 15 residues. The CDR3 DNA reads TGTGCCAGCAGCCAATTATCCGGACTACAAGATACGCAGTATTTT. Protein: CASSQLSGLQDTQYF.

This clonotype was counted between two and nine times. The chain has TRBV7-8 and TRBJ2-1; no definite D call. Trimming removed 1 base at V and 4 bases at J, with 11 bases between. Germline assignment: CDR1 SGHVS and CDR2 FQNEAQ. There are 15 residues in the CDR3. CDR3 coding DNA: TGTGCCAGCAGCTTAGGAGCGTTATTATACAATGAGCAGTTCTTC. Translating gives CASSLGALLYNEQFF.

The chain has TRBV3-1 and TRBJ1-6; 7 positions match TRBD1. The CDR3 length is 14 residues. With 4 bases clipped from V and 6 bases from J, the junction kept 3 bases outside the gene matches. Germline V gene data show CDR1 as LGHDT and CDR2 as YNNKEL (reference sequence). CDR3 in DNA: TGTGCCAGCAGCCTGACAGGGTTTAATTCACCCCTCCACTTT. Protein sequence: CASSLTGFNSPLHF. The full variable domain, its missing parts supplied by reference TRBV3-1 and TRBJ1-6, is DTAVSQTPKYLVTQMGNDKSIKCEQNLGHDTMYWYKQDSKKFLKIMFSYNNKELIINETVPNRFSPKSPDKAHLNLHINSLELGDSAVYFCASSLTGFNSPLHFGNGTRLTVT.

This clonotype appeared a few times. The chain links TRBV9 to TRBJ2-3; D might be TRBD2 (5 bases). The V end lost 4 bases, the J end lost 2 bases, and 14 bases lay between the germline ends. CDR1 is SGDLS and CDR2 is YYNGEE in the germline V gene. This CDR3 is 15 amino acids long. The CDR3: CASSTGILSTDTQYF. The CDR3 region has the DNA TGTGCCAGCAGCACGGGGATTCTTTCCACAGATACGCAGTATTTT.

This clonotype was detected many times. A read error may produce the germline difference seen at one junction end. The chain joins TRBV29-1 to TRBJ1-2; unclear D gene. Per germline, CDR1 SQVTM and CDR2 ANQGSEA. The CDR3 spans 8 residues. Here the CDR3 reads CSVGTAAF. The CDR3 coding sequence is TGCAGCGTTGGAACTGCGGCCTTC.

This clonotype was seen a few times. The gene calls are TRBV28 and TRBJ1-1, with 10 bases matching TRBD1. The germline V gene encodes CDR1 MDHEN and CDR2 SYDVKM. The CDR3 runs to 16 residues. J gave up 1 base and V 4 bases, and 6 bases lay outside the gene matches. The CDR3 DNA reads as TGTGCCAGCAGTTCATGGGACAGGGGAGAGAACACTGAAGCTTTCTTT. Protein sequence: CASSSWDRGENTEAFF. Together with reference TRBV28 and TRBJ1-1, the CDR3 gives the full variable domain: DVKVTQSSRYLVKRTGEKVFLECVQDMDHENMFWYRQDPGLGLRLIYFSYDVKMKEKGDIPEGYSVSREKKERFSLILESASTNQTSMYLCASSSWDRGENTEAFFGQGTRLTVV.

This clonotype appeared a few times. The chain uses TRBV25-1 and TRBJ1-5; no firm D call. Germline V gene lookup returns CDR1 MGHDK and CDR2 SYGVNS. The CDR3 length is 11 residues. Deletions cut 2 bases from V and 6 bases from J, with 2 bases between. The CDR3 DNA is TGTGCCAGCAGTGAAGGTCAGCCCCAGCATTTT. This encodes CASSEGQPQHF.

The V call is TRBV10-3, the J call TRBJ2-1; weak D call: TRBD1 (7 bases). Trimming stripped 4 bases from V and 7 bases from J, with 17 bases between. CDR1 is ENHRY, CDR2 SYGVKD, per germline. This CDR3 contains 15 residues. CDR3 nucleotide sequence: TGTGCCATCAGTGGCGGGACAGTTGGAAATAATGAGCAGTTCTTC. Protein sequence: CAISGGTVGNNEQFF.

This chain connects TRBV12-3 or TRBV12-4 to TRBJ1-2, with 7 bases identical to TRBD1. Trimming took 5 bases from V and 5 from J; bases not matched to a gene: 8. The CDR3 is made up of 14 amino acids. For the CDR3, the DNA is TGTGCCAGCAGTCACGGGACAGCCGCATATGGCTACACCTTC. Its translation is CASSHGTAAYGYTF.

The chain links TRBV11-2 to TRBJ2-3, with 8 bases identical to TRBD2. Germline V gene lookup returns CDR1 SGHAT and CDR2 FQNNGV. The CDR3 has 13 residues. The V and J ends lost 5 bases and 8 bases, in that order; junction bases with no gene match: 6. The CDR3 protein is CASSPGLVATQYF. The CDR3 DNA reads TGTGCCAGCAGCCCGGGACTAGTGGCTACGCAGTATTTT.

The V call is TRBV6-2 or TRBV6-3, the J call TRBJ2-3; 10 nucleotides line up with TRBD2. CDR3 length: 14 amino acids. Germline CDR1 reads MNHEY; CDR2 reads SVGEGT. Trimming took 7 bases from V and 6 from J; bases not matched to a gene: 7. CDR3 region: CASTEREGPDTQYF. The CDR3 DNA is TGTGCCAGCACAGAGCGGGAGGGCCCGGATACGCAGTATTTT.

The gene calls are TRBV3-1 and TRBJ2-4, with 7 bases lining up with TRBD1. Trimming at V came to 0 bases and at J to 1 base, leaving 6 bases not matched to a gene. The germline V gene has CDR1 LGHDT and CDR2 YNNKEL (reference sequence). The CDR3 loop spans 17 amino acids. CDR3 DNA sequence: TGTGCCAGCAGCCAAGATGGGACAGCCGCTGCCAAAAACATTCAGTACTTC. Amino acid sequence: CASSQDGTAAAKNIQYF.

CDR3 nucleotide sequence: TGTGCCAGCAGCGTAGCTGGAGACAACTACGAGCAGTACTTC. It translates to CASSVAGDNYEQYF. The chain carries TRBV9 and TRBJ2-7; the D is unclear. V was clipped by 0 bases and J by 3 bases, with 10 bases between them. Germline-derived CDR1 and CDR2 are SGDLS and YYNGEE. CDR3 length: 14 amino acids.

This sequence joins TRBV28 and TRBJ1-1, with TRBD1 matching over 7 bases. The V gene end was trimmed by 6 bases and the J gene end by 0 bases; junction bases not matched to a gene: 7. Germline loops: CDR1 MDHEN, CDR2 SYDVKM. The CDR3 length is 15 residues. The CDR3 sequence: CASRLRTGMNTEAFF. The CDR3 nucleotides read TGTGCCAGCAGGCTAAGGACAGGAATGAACACTGAAGCTTTCTTT. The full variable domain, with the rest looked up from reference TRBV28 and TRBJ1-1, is DVKVTQSSRYLVKRTGEKVFLECVQDMDHENMFWYRQDPGLGLRLIYFSYDVKMKEKGDIPEGYSVSREKKERFSLILESASTNQTSMYLCASRLRTGMNTEAFFGQGTRLTVV.